A selection of T cell receptor beta chains follows, all from one sample in a study of blood T cell repertoires in COVID-19. Method: immunoSEQ multiplex PCR; TCRdb's copy keeps in-frame clones and lacks some. Of hundreds of thousands of clones listed, less than 90% are singletons. Specimen: PBMCs or T cells enriched from blood (not recorded which). These receptors all stem from a woman between 50 and 59 years old who had recovered from COVID-19. Each CDR3 is given with its conserved first and last residue.

v_call: TRBV4-2
cdr3_aa: CASSQDPTSGKNRLF

v_call: TRBV7-8
cdr3_aa: CASSSSRLAESSYNEQFF

v_call: TRBV18
cdr3_aa: CASSKGQGAIGTDTQYF

v_call: TRBV7-2
cdr3_aa: CASSEGQPYNEQFF

v_call: TRBV19
cdr3_aa: CATSSPGVSYEQYF

v_call: TRBV7-2
cdr3_aa: CASSLAGAGEKLFF

v_call: TRBV27
cdr3_aa: CASSPSGQETQYF

v_call: TRBV5-6
cdr3_aa: CASSLNRGGEFF

v_call: TRBV30
cdr3_aa: CAWGQTSGTPLPEAFF

v_call: TRBV6-1
cdr3_aa: CASSEQGLTQYF

v_call: TRBV6-1
cdr3_aa: CASSEDRGYTEAFF

v_call: TRBV5-1
cdr3_aa: CASRLDMNTEAFF

v_call: TRBV9
cdr3_aa: CASSGPVGAYGYTF

v_call: TRBV27
cdr3_aa: CASSPNRNTYMNTEAFF

v_call: TRBV6-5
cdr3_aa: CASSDGNRGSLEQYF

v_call: TRBV30
cdr3_aa: CAGGEGEQYF

v_call: TRBV6-4
cdr3_aa: CASSRGYSTDTQYF

v_call: TRBV9
cdr3_aa: CASSVISGTSFSYNEQFF

v_call: TRBV7-9
cdr3_aa: CASSFPGGLENTEAFF

v_call: TRBV3-1/TRBV3-2
cdr3_aa: CASNRRDRGSGANVLTF

v_call: TRBV5-6
cdr3_aa: CASSLTPNQPQHF

v_call: TRBV5-4
cdr3_aa: CASSPTPSSYEQYF

v_call: TRBV2
cdr3_aa: CASSEESGAADTQYF

v_call: TRBV6-5
cdr3_aa: CASSYYQAGEGDTQYF

v_call: TRBV19
cdr3_aa: CASSIGLVKNIQYF

v_call: TRBV10-1
cdr3_aa: CASRANTGELFF

v_call: TRBV9
cdr3_aa: CASSAIGTSGRAEQYF

v_call: TRBV7-2
cdr3_aa: CASSYTRTGAGANVLTF

v_call: TRBV27
cdr3_aa: CAAGGYSNQPQHF

v_call: TRBV5-5
cdr3_aa: CASSWDRDRMNTEAFF

v_call: TRBV5-4
cdr3_aa: CASSWGGRRAGELFF

v_call: TRBV27
cdr3_aa: CASRKQGAYLTGELFF

v_call: TRBV6-2/TRBV6-3
cdr3_aa: CASTPGTSGYNEQFF

v_call: TRBV7-2
cdr3_aa: CASRPQGQHSYNEQFF

v_call: TRBV5-8
cdr3_aa: CASSLGGLSGSSDTQYF

v_call: TRBV4-2
cdr3_aa: CASSQDGTSGNSYEQYF

v_call: TRBV13
cdr3_aa: CASRRAGRNQPQHF

v_call: TRBV25-1
cdr3_aa: CASSLGLAGGGRGETQYF

v_call: TRBV7-3
cdr3_aa: CASSLDLSGDEQFF

v_call: TRBV27
cdr3_aa: CASSLSLGTSYEQYF

v_call: TRBV7-3
cdr3_aa: CASSPRLAGANEQFF

v_call: TRBV15
cdr3_aa: CATSRARSDYGYTF

v_call: TRBV30
cdr3_aa: CAWSWTGGTGEQYF

v_call: TRBV11-2
cdr3_aa: CASALGVGGTDTQYF

v_call: TRBV19
cdr3_aa: CASSPWAAGELFF

v_call: TRBV2
cdr3_aa: CASTSPGSGNTIYF

v_call: TRBV28
cdr3_aa: CASSFTITGELFF

v_call: TRBV9
cdr3_aa: CASSVVSEGITGELFF

v_call: TRBV7-9
cdr3_aa: CASSSPSGGWDTQYF

v_call: TRBV28
cdr3_aa: CASSFGHTEAFF

v_call: TRBV5-8
cdr3_aa: CASSLFGGEQYF

v_call: TRBV27
cdr3_aa: CASRLQGVGGYTF

v_call: TRBV5-5
cdr3_aa: CASSRGTSGNYEQYF

v_call: TRBV3-1/TRBV3-2
cdr3_aa: CASSPRRAGGATNEKLFF

v_call: TRBV12-5
cdr3_aa: CASGPCLPGHQFYLSSGNTIYF